What follows is one T cell receptor (beta chain) and its context. Per the study methods: Amplification from reference gene primers served as the basis for estimated nucleated cell counts. Libraries were prepared by immunoSEQ multiplex PCR; TCRdb keeps only in-frame clonotypes and omits some of them. V, J and clone size are those of that table, while D and trimming were read from the DNA. The table has about 380,000 clones, about 85% seen once. CDR3 length equals 13 residues. CDR1 and CDR2 (germline): SSHAT, FNYEAQ (reference sequence). After removal of 5 bases from V and 7 bases from J, the junction contained 4 bases not matched to a gene. This specimen belongs to a study of blood T cell repertoires in COVID-19. About the research overall: Samples came from the United States, Italy and Spain, spanning acute and convalescent COVID-19. Sample material is recorded as cDNA or gDNA derived from T cells, B-cell-depleted T cells, or PBMCs.

Sequencing was carried out using peripheral blood. This rearrangement joins TRBV7-7 to TRBJ2-1; 8 bases align to TRBD1. This clonotype was obtained from a woman aged 18-30 years with acute or convalescent COVID-19. CDR3 region: CASSQDRANEQFF. In DNA, the CDR3 is TGTGCCAGCAGCCAGGACAGGGCGAATGAGCAGTTCTTC.